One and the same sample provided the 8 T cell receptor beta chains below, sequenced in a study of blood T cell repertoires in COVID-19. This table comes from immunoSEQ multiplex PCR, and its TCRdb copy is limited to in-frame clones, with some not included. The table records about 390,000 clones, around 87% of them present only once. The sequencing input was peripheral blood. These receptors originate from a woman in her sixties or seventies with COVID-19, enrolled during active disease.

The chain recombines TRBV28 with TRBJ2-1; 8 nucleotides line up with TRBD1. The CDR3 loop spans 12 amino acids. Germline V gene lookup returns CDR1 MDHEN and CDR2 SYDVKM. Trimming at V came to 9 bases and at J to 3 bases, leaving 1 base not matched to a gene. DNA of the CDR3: TGTGCCAGTGGGACAGGCTACAATGAGCAGTTCTTC. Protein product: CASGTGYNEQFF.

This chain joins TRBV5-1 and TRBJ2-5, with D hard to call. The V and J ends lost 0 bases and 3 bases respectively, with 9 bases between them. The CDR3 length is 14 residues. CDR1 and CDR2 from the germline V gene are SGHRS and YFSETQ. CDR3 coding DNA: TGCGCCAGCAGCTTGGGTGCACAGAAAGAGACCCAGTACTTC. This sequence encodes CASSLGAQKETQYF. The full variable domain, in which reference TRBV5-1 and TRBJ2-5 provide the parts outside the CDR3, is KAGVTQTPRYLIKTRGQQVTLSCSPISGHRSVSWYQQTPGQGLQFLFEYFSETQRNKGNFPGRFSGRQFSNSRSEMNVSTLELGDSALYLCASSLGAQKETQYFGPGTRLLVL.

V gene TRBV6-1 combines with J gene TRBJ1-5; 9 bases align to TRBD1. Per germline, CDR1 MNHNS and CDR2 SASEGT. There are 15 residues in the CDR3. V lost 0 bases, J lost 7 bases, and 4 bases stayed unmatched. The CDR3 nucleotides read TGTGCCAGCAGTGAAGCCGGGACAGGGAGCCAGCCCCAGCATTTT. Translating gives CASSEAGTGSQPQHF.

DNA for the CDR3: TGTGCCAGTGGCGGGGGCCGCGGGGACGAGCAGTACTTC. This translates into CASGGGRGDEQYF. The V and J genes are TRBV2 and TRBJ2-7; a possible D gene is TRBD2 (7 bases). Germline V gene data show CDR1 as SNHLY and CDR2 as FYNNEI. The CDR3 length is 13 residues. V dropped 9 bases and J dropped 5 bases, with 17 bases sitting between them.

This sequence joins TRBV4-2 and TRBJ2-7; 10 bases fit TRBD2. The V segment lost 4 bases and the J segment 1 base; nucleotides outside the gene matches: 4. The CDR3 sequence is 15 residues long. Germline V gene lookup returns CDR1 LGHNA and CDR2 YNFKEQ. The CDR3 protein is CASSPQAGGSYEQYF. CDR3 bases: TGTGCCAGCAGCCCTCAAGCGGGGGGGTCCTACGAGCAGTACTTC.

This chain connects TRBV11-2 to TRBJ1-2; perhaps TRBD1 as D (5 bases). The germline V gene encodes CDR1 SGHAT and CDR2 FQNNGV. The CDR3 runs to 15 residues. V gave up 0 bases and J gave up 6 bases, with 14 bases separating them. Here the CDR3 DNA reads TGTGCCAGCAGCTTAGACGGGGGTTTCGAAGATGGCTACACCTTC. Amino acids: CASSLDGGFEDGYTF. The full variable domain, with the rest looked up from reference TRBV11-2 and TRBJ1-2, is EAGVAQSPRYKIIEKRQSVAFWCNPISGHATLYWYQQILGQGPKLLIQFQNNGVVDDSQLPKDRFSAERLKGVDSTLKIQPAKLEDSAVYLCASSLDGGFEDGYTFGSGTRLTVV.

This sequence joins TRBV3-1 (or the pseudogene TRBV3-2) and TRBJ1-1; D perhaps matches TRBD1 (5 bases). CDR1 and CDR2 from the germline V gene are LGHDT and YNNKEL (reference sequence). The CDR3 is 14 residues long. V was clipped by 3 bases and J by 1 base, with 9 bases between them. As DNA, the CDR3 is TGTGCCAGCAGCCACAACGGGGGGAACACTGAAGCTTTCTTT. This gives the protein CASSHNGGNTEAFF.

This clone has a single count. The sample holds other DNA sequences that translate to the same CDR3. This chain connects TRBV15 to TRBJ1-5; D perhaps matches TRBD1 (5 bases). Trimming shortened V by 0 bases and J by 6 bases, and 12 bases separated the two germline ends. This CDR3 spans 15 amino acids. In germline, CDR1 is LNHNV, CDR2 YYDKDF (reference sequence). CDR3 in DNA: TGTGCCACCAGCAGAGATCGGGGGATTGCTCAGCCCCAGCATTTT. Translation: CATSRDRGIAQPQHF.